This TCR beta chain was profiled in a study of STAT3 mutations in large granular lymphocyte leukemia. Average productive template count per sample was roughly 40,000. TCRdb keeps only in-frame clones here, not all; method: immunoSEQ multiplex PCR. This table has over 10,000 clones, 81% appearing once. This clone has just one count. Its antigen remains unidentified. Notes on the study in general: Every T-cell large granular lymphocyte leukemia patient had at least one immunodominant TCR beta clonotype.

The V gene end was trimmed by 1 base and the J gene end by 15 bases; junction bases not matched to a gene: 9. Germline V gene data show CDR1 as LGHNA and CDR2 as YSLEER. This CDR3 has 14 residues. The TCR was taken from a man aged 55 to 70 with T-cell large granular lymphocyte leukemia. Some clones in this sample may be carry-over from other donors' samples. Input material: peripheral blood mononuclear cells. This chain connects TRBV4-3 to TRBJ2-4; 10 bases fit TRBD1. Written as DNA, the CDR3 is TGCGCCAGCAGCCAAGCTACCGGACAGGGGGAGTGGTACTTC. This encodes CASSQATGQGEWYF.